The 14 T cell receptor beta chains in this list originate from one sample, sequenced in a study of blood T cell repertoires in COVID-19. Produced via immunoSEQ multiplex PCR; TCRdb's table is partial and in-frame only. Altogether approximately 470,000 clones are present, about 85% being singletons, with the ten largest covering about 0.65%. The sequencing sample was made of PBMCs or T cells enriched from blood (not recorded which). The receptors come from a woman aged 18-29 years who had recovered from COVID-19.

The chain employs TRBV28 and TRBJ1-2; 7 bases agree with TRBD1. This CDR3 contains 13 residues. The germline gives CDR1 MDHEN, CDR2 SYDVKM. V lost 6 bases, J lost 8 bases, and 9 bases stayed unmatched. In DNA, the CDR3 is TGTGCCAGCAGGTCCGACAGGGCGCGGGGCTACACCTTC. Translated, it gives CASRSDRARGYTF.

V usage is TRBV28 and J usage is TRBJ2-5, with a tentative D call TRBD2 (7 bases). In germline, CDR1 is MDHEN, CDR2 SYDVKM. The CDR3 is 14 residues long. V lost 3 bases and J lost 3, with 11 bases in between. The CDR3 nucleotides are TGTGCCAGCAGTTTTCGGGGGGCCAAAGAGACCCAGTACTTC. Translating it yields CASSFRGAKETQYF.

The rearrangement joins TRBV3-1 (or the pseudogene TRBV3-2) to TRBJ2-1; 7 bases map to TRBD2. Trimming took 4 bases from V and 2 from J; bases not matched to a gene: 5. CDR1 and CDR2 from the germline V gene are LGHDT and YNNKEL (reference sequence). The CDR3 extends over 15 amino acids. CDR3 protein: CASSPSAGAYNEQFF. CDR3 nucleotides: TGTGCCAGCAGCCCCTCGGCGGGGGCCTACAATGAGCAGTTCTTC.

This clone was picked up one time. The CDR3 loop reads CASSFENIQYF. CDR3 nucleotides: TGTGCCAGCAGCTTCGAAAACATTCAGTACTTC. This chain connects TRBV5-8 to TRBJ2-4; D is unresolved. CDR1 and CDR2 from the germline V gene are SGHTS and YDEGEE. CDR3 length equals 11 residues. The V end was cut by 2 bases, the J end by 5 bases, with 2 bases between.

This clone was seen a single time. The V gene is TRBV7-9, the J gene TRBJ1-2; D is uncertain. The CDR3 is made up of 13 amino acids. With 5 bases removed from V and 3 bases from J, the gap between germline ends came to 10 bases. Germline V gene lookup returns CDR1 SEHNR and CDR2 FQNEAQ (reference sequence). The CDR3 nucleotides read TGTGCCAGCAGCCAGACTGCCCACTATGGCTACACCTTC. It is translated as CASSQTAHYGYTF. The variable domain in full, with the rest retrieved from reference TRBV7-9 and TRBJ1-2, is DTGVSQNPRHKITKRGQNVTFRCDPISEHNRLYWYRQTLGQGPEFLTYFQNEAQLEKSRLLSDRFSAERPKGSFSTLEIQRTEQGDSAMYLCASSQTAHYGYTFGSGTRLTVV.

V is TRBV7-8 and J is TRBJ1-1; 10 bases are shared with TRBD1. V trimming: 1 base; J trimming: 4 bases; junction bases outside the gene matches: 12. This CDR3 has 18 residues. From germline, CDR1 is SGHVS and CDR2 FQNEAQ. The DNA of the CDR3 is TGTGCCAGCAGCTTAGTTGTGCGGAGACAGGGGGCGGGCACTGAAGCTTTCTTT. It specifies CASSLVVRRQGAGTEAFF.

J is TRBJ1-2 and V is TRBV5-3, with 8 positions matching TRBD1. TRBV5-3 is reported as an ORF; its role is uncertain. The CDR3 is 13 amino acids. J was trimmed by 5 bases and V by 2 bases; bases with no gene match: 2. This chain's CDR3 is CARSFRQGYGYTF. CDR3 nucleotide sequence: TGTGCCAGAAGCTTCCGACAGGGGTATGGCTACACCTTC.

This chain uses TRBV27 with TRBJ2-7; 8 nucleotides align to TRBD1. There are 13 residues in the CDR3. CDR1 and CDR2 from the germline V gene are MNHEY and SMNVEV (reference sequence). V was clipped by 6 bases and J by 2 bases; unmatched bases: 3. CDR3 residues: CASRGQDAYEQYF. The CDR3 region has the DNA TGTGCCAGCAGGGGACAGGATGCCTACGAGCAGTACTTC.

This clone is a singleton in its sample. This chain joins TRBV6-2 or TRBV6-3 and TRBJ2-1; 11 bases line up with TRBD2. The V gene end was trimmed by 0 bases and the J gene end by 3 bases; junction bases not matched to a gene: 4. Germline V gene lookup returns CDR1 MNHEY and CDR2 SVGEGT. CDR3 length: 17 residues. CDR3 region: CASSYSGTSGIYNEQFF. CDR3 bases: TGTGCCAGCAGTTACTCGGGGACTAGCGGTATCTACAATGAGCAGTTCTTC.

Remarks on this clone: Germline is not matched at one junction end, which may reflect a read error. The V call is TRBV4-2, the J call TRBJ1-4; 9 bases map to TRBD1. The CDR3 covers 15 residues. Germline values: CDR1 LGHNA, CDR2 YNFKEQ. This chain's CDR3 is CASSQEGTGNGKLFF. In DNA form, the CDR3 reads TGTGCCAGCAGCCAAGAAGGGACAGGGAATGGAAAACTGTTTTTT.

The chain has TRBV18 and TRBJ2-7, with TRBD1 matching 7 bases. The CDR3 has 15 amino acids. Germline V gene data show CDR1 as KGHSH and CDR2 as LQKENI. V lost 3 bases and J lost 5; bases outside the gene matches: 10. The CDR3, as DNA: TGTGCCAGCTCACCCACAGGGGTTAGGAGCAACGAGCAGTACTTC. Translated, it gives CASSPTGVRSNEQYF.

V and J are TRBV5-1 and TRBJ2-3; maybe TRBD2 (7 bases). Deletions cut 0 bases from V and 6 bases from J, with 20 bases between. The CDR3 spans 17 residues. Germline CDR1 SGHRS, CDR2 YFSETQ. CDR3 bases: TGCGCCAGCAGCTTGGATCGTTCGGGGGGCGCATCCGATACGCAGTATTTT. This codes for CASSLDRSGGASDTQYF.

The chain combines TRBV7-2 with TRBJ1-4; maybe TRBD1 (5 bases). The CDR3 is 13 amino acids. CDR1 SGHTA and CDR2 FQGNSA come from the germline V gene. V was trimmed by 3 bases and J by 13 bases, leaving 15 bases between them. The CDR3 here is CASSLTAWEGLFF. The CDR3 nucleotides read TGTGCCAGCAGCTTGACAGCCTGGGAGGGACTGTTTTTT.

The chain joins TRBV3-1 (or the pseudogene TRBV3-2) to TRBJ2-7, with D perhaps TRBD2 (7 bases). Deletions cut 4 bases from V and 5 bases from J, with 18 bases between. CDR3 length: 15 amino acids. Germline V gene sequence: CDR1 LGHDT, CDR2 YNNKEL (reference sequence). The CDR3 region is CASSPGGGTGDEQYF. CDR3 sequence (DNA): TGTGCCAGCAGCCCGGGGGGCGGGACGGGCGACGAGCAGTACTTC.